The 26 T cell receptor beta chains presented below share a single source sample, sequenced in a study of post-analysis software for immune sequencing data (dated by TCRdb to the mid-2010s). The research as a whole found: Roughly 5 TRBV segments, including TRBV5-6, TRBV5-1 and TRBV20-1, were significantly more frequent in patients than controls.

Their antigens are not known. The library was generated by PCR. TCRdb shows the sequencer as Illumina HiSeq 2500. To reduce PCR and sequencing biases, unique molecular identifiers were incorporated into the TCR beta cDNA libraries. TCRdb passed the public sequencing reads through fastp at Q25 and MiXCR, retaining productive beta sequences. CDR3 protein duplicates are merged, each entry listing the most common genes and DNA. The sample table holds around 500,000 distinct CDR3 sequences, of which roughly 34% were seen once. The ten largest clones represent under 7% of the sample. Sequencing used blood. All receptors derive from a girl aged 2-17 years with multiple sclerosis.

V is TRBV7-2 and J is TRBJ2-7; maybe TRBD2 (6 bases). Germline lookup yields CDR1 SGHTA and CDR2 FQGNSA. V was cut by 1 base and J by 3 bases, with 7 bases left in between. CDR3 length: 13 residues. CDR3 nucleotides: TGTGCCAGCAGCTTAGAGACTAGCTACGAGCAGTACTTC. Translation gives CASSLETSYEQYF.

Regarding this clonotype: One junction end disagrees with the germline gene, perhaps due to a read error. This sequence joins TRBV20-1 and TRBJ2-7, with 7 bases lining up with TRBD1. The CDR3 runs to 15 residues. Germline CDR1 reads DFQATT; CDR2 reads SNEGSKA (reference sequence). The CDR3 is CSTRPRQGPPYEQYF. DNA of the CDR3: TGCAGTACTAGACCTCGACAGGGCCCCCCCTACGAGCAGTACTTC.

This clonotype has only a few counts. The gene calls are TRBV12-3 or TRBV12-4 and TRBJ1-2; D remains ambiguous. V was clipped by 6 bases and J by 3 bases, with 17 bases between them. The CDR3 has 15 amino acids. For the CDR3, the DNA is TGTGCCAGCAGCGCAACCCCGTCCTCGTACTATGGCTACACCTTC. Residues: CASSATPSSYYGYTF.

This clonotype has more than one count but fewer than ten. V gene TRBV6-6 combines with J gene TRBJ1-2; 7 bases fit TRBD1. The germline V gene has CDR1 MNHNY and CDR2 SVGAGI (reference sequence). V dropped 2 bases and J dropped 2; count of bases not matched to a gene: 2. There are 14 residues in the CDR3. CDR3 loop: CASSYAQGNYGYTF. CDR3 sequence (DNA): TGTGCCAGCAGTTACGCACAGGGGAACTATGGCTACACCTTC.

The table lists this clonotype with a few counts. V gene TRBV3-1 combines with J gene TRBJ2-5; 8 bases map to TRBD2. Germline CDR1 and CDR2: LGHDT and YNNKEL (reference sequence). CDR3 length equals 17 residues. V dropped 4 bases and J dropped 3; count of bases not matched to a gene: 13. CDR3 sequence: CASSLDPSGTRKETQYF. DNA for the CDR3: TGTGCCAGCAGCCTGGACCCCTCCGGGACTAGAAAAGAGACCCAGTACTTC.

The V call is TRBV13, the J call TRBJ2-7; 9 bases map to TRBD1. Germline CDR1 reads PRHDT; CDR2 reads FYEKMQ (reference sequence). The trim removed 0 bases at V and 6 bases at J, leaving 6 bases unmatched. This CDR3 has 15 amino acids. The DNA for the CDR3 is TGTGCCAGCAGCTTAGGGGACAGGGGATCTGCCGAGCAGTACTTC. It encodes CASSLGDRGSAEQYF.

This clonotype was counted many times. The CDR3 DNA reads as TGTGCCAGCAGCTCGGCCGGGACGCAAGAGACCCAGTACTTC. Encoded protein: CASSSAGTQETQYF. This chain joins TRBV11-2 and TRBJ2-5; D tentatively fits TRBD1 or TRBD2 (5 bases each). This CDR3 comprises 14 residues. Germline CDR1 is SGHAT and CDR2 is FQNNGV. V was trimmed by 4 bases and J by 2 bases, leaving 11 bases between them. Filled out from reference TRBV11-2 and TRBJ2-5, the complete variable domain reads EAGVAQSPRYKIIEKRQSVAFWCNPISGHATLYWYQQILGQGPKLLIQFQNNGVVDDSQLPKDRFSAERLKGVDSTLKIQPAKLEDSAVYLCASSSAGTQETQYFGPGTRLLVL.

This clonotype came up once. The chain uses TRBV6-1 and TRBJ1-1; D is uncertain. Germline V gene sequence: CDR1 MNHNS, CDR2 SASEGT. The V end lost 1 base, the J end lost 0 bases, and 15 bases lay between the germline ends. This CDR3 contains 17 residues. CDR3 DNA: TGTGCCAGCAGTGAAGGATGGTGGCAGCCTATGAACACTGAAGCTTTCTTT. This encodes CASSEGWWQPMNTEAFF.

As concerns this clonotype: A junction end diverges from the germline sequence, so it may reflect a read error. The V call is TRBV6-2 or TRBV6-3, the J call TRBJ2-5; no clear D gene. In germline, CDR1 is MNHEY, CDR2 SVGEGT. The CDR3 consists of 15 residues. The CDR3 bases are TGTGCCGGCAGCCCCCTTCTGGATAAACAAGAGACCCAGTACTTT. It encodes CAGSPLLDKQETQYF.

The genes are TRBV14 and TRBJ2-1; TRBD2 agrees at 8 bases. This CDR3 has 18 amino acids. Trimming removed 2 bases from V and 4 bases from J; junction bases left unmatched: 13. Germline CDR1 is SGHDN and CDR2 is FVKESK. The CDR3 is CASSQFENGGDFYNEQFF. The CDR3 DNA sequence: TGTGCCAGCAGCCAATTTGAGAACGGGGGGGATTTTTACAATGAGCAGTTCTTC.

The J gene is TRBJ2-7, the V gene TRBV20-1; 10 bases align to TRBD1. The CDR3 has 16 residues. Germline CDR1 reads DFQATT; CDR2 reads SNEGSKA (reference sequence). The V gene end was trimmed by 0 bases and the J gene end by 12 bases; junction bases not matched to a gene: 17. The CDR3 is CSARENGGQTGGSGYF. The DNA for the CDR3 is TGCAGTGCTAGAGAAAATGGAGGACAGACAGGGGGCTCGGGGTACTTC.

This clonotype was detected only once. One end of the junction does not line up with germline, which may come from a read error. The chain has TRBV27 and TRBJ1-2; 9 nucleotides align to TRBD1. Looked up from germline, CDR1 is MNHEY and CDR2 is SMNVEV (reference sequence). CDR3 length equals 13 residues. This CDR3 reads CASSTGQGYGHTF. CDR3 nucleotides: TGTGCCAGCAGTACTGGACAGGGGTATGGCCACACCTTC.

The V and J genes are TRBV7-9 and TRBJ2-4, with D possibly being TRBD1 (6 bases). The J call could be wrong; TRBJ2-7 is a better fit for the DNA end. The CDR3 contains 14 residues. Germline CDR1 SEHNR, CDR2 FQNEAQ (reference sequence). The CDR3 sequence is CASSVTGNPYEQYF. As DNA, the CDR3 is TGTGCCAGCAGCGTAACAGGGAATCCCTACGAGCAGTACTTC.

The rearrangement links TRBV28 to TRBJ2-5; D might be TRBD1 or TRBD2, each matching 6 bases. The length of the CDR3 is 16 residues. Per the germline V gene, CDR1 is MDHEN and CDR2 is SYDVKM. The germline V and J ends were trimmed by 6 bases and 1 base, with 18 bases remaining between them. The CDR3 nucleotides are TGTGCCAGCAGCCGAACGCTAGGGGGAGGCCAAGAGACCCAGTACTTC. It translates to CASSRTLGGGQETQYF.

J is TRBJ2-5 and V is TRBV20-1; 10 nucleotides agree with TRBD2. Unmatched junction bases numbered 16, after V lost 4 bases and J lost 11 bases. Germline values: CDR1 DFQATT, CDR2 SNEGSKA (reference sequence). This CDR3 contains 15 residues. The CDR3 loop is CSAISGGTVGDEQYF. CDR3 DNA sequence: TGCAGTGCTATTAGCGGGGGGACTGTTGGGGATGAGCAGTACTTC.

The J gene is TRBJ2-3, the V gene TRBV29-1, with D possibly called TRBD1 or TRBD2 (5 bases each). V shed 6 bases and J shed 6 bases, with 16 bases lying between them. The CDR3 spans 13 residues. Germline CDR1 reads SQVTM; CDR2 reads ANQGSEA. The CDR3 nucleotides are TGCAGCGTCGCCGGGACGCGACGGGATACGCAGTATTTT. It encodes CSVAGTRRDTQYF.

This clonotype was seen more than once but under ten times. J is TRBJ2-1 and V is TRBV12-3 or TRBV12-4; 12 bases fit TRBD2. The CDR3 runs 15 residues. J was trimmed by 8 bases and V by 5 bases; bases with no gene match: 7. The CDR3 region has the DNA TGTGCCAGCAGTCCGCTAGCGGGGGGGCCATATGAGCAGTTCTTC. The encoded protein is CASSPLAGGPYEQFF.

This clonotype was counted only a few times. The chain links TRBV27 to TRBJ1-2, with 10 bases fitting TRBD1. V dropped 6 bases and J dropped 5; count of bases not matched to a gene: 3. Germline V CDR1 and CDR2: MNHEY, SMNVEV (reference sequence). The CDR3 consists of 13 residues. The CDR3 nucleotides are TGTGCCAGCAGCCGGACAGGGGGTTATGGCTACACCTTC. Translation gives CASSRTGGYGYTF.

This clonotype was recorded a few times. This chain links TRBV2 with TRBJ2-7; TRBD2 matches at 11 bases. The trim removed 4 bases at V and 3 bases at J, leaving 5 bases unmatched. In germline, CDR1 is SNHLY, CDR2 FYNNEI. The CDR3 totals 15 residues. CDR3 amino acids: CASSVTSGDDYEQYF. CDR3 nucleotide sequence: TGTGCCAGCAGTGTGACTAGCGGGGATGACTACGAGCAGTACTTC.

The rearrangement uses TRBV18 and TRBJ1-6; D remains unclear. The V gene lost 6 bases and the J gene lost 7 bases, with 10 bases spanning the gap. From germline, CDR1 is KGHSH and CDR2 LQKENI. This CDR3 has 13 residues. CDR3 coding DNA: TGTGCCAGCTCGGGTGGTCGCAATTCACCCCTCCACTTT. Amino acids: CASSGGRNSPLHF.

This clonotype was seen just once. The genes are TRBV6-6 and TRBJ2-2; a possible D gene is TRBD1 (7 bases). The germline V gene encodes CDR1 MNHNY and CDR2 SVGAGI (reference sequence). The CDR3 totals 15 residues. Trimming removed 8 bases from V and 4 bases from J, with 17 bases in between. The CDR3: CASSGPGGTTGELFF. The CDR3 region has the DNA TGTGCCAGCTCTGGGCCAGGGGGGACCACCGGGGAGCTGTTTTTT.

In its sample, this clonotype was seen a few times. This chain joins TRBV28 and TRBJ1-1; no firm D call. Germline V gene sequence: CDR1 MDHEN, CDR2 SYDVKM. Trimming cost V 3 bases and J 7 bases, with 6 bases left between them. The CDR3 is made up of 11 amino acids. Here the CDR3 reads CASSFLLEAFF. In nucleotides, the CDR3 is TGTGCCAGCAGTTTTCTCCTTGAAGCTTTCTTT.

J is TRBJ1-5 and V is TRBV10-3; 7 bases are shared with TRBD1. Per germline, CDR1 ENHRY and CDR2 SYGVKD. Losses at the gene ends were 0 bases for V and 6 bases for J; bases not matched to a gene: 2. The CDR3 extends over 14 amino acids. CDR3 in amino acids: CAISESKGAQPQHF. Written as DNA, the CDR3 is TGTGCCATCAGTGAGTCGAAGGGGGCTCAGCCCCAGCATTTT.

In DNA form, the CDR3 reads TGCGCCAGCAGCTTGAGTGGGGCCAGCTCCTACAATGAGCAGTTCTTC. Translation gives CASSLSGASSYNEQFF. The chain uses TRBV5-1 and TRBJ2-1; D is perhaps TRBD1 (5 bases). Germline CDR1 and CDR2: SGHRS and YFSETQ. V was cut by 1 base and J by 0 bases, with 11 bases left in between. This CDR3 is built from 16 residues.

The chain uses TRBV7-9 and TRBJ1-4; TRBD1 is a possible D gene (5 bases). There are 14 residues in the CDR3. V was clipped by 0 bases and J by 5 bases, with 7 bases between them. CDR1 is SEHNR and CDR2 is FQNEAQ in the germline V gene (reference sequence). The CDR3 reads CASSLAGENEKLFF. The DNA of the CDR3 is TGTGCCAGCAGCTTAGCAGGGGAAAATGAAAAACTGTTTTTT.

The sample holds a few counts of this clonotype. The rearrangement links TRBV10-3 to TRBJ2-6; 7 positions match TRBD1. Germline loops: CDR1 ENHRY, CDR2 SYGVKD. V shed 9 bases and J 2 bases; nucleotides not matched to a gene: 7. The CDR3 runs 15 residues. The CDR3 DNA is TGTGCCATTCGATCCGACAGGGCTGGGGCCAACGTCCTGACTTTC. Its translation: CAIRSDRAGANVLTF.